The entry below gives a single T cell receptor (beta chain) sequence along with its context. The data originate from a study of monozygotic twins with inflammatory bowel disease. Following a re-call of the 5' RACE reads, TCRdb has one entry per CDR3 protein and lacks DNA. The table counts around 370,000 distinct CDR3 sequences; just over 2.5% lies in the top ten. The sequence was obtained from a human donor with ulcerative colitis or Crohn's disease, or a healthy co-twin of an affected twin (not recorded which). The sample comprised blood.

This CDR3 reads CASSSGFEGYTEAFF. This sequence joins TRBV5-1 and TRBJ1-1; without DNA, the TCRdb call of TRBD1 cannot be checked. CDR1 and CDR2 from the germline V gene are SGHRS and YFSETQ. This CDR3 is 15 amino acids long.